Each of the 27 T cell receptor beta chains below was sequenced from the same sample in a study of cytomegalovirus exposure and HLA in healthy donors. Using immunoSEQ multiplex PCR, the repertoire was profiled, and TCRdb retains in-frame clones only, with some absent. This table has about 140,000 clones, 87% appearing once. The sequencing input was PBMCs. The receptor set was obtained from a man between 18 and 35 years old in good health and CMV-seropositive.

This chain connects TRBV9 to TRBJ1-1; D is uncertain. Germline CDR1 is SGDLS and CDR2 is YYNGEE. This CDR3 contains 13 residues. V was cut by 4 bases and J by 3 bases, with 10 bases left in between. Here the CDR3 DNA reads TGTGCCAGCAGCACAAGCGGTGACACTGAAGCTTTCTTT. Protein product: CASSTSGDTEAFF.

The chain employs TRBV5-4 and TRBJ1-2; perhaps TRBD1 as D (6 bases). Per germline, CDR1 SGHNT and CDR2 YYREEE (reference sequence). V dropped 2 bases and J dropped 5 bases, with 13 bases sitting between them. The CDR3 runs 14 residues. Here the CDR3 DNA reads TGTGCCAGCAGCTTAGTGGGGGCCCGGTATGGCTACACCTTC. It yields the protein CASSLVGARYGYTF.

The chain joins TRBV30 to TRBJ1-3, with a possible D match to TRBD1 (5 bases). CDR1 GTSNPN and CDR2 SVGIG come from the germline V gene (reference sequence). The germline V and J ends were trimmed by 5 bases and 0 bases, with 11 bases remaining between them. The CDR3 sequence is 14 residues long. The CDR3 region is CAWSWDFSGNTIYF. CDR3 bases: TGTGCCTGGTCCTGGGACTTCTCTGGAAACACCATATATTTT. The entire variable domain, with the rest obtained from reference TRBV30 and TRBJ1-3, is as follows: SQTIHQWPATLVQPVGSPLSLECTVEGTSNPNLYWYRQAAGRGLQLLFYSVGIGQISSEVPQNLSASRPQDRQFILSSKKLLLSDSGFYLCAWSWDFSGNTIYFGEGSWLTVV.

This clone came up once. V and J are TRBV7-9 and TRBJ2-7; 7 nucleotides agree with TRBD1. The V segment lost 2 bases and the J segment 0 bases; nucleotides outside the gene matches: 4. This CDR3 spans 15 amino acids. Germline CDR1 is SEHNR and CDR2 is FQNEAQ (reference sequence). The CDR3 protein is CASSLKGGSSYEQYF. As DNA, the CDR3 is TGTGCCAGCAGCTTAAAAGGGGGCAGCTCCTACGAGCAGTACTTC.

About this clone itself: The sample holds other DNA sequences that translate to the same CDR3. The chain joins TRBV7-9 to TRBJ1-1; D remains ambiguous. This CDR3 has 13 residues. V was shortened by 2 bases and J by 1 base, with 5 bases between the two germline ends. Germline assignment: CDR1 SEHNR and CDR2 FQNEAQ (reference sequence). The CDR3 DNA is TGTGCCAGCAGCTTAAGAGGGAACACTGAAGCTTTCTTT. Residues: CASSLRGNTEAFF.

The gene calls are TRBV27 and TRBJ2-3; the D gene is possibly TRBD2 (5 bases). This CDR3 has 13 amino acids. Per the germline V gene, CDR1 is MNHEY and CDR2 is SMNVEV (reference sequence). Trimming left V 7 bases short and J 5 bases short, with 13 bases between. CDR3 DNA sequence: TGTGCCAGCAATGAGCGGTGGGGAGATACGCAGTATTTT. As protein: CASNERWGDTQYF.

The chain is built from TRBV25-1 and TRBJ1-1; D gene uncertain. Trimming removed 4 bases at V and 3 bases at J, with 9 bases between. Germline assignment: CDR1 MGHDK and CDR2 SYGVNS. This CDR3 is 13 amino acids long. The CDR3 bases are TGTGCCAGCAGTGCCCCCCAGGACACTGAAGCTTTCTTT. This sequence encodes CASSAPQDTEAFF.

The V gene is TRBV6-1, the J gene TRBJ1-5; no clear D gene. The CDR3 runs 16 residues. Germline assignment: CDR1 MNHNS and CDR2 SASEGT. The V gene lost 2 bases and the J gene lost 1 base, with 12 bases spanning the gap. The CDR3 DNA sequence: TGTGCCAGCAGTGAAACTCAGGTTGTGAGCAATCAGCCCCAGCATTTT. It encodes CASSETQVVSNQPQHF.

This clone was detected only a few times. The chain links TRBV6-1 to TRBJ1-2; 8 bases are shared with TRBD1. CDR3 length: 13 residues. The trim removed 4 bases at V and 4 bases at J, leaving 2 bases unmatched. Germline CDR1 and CDR2: MNHNS and SASEGT. The CDR3 DNA reads TGTGCCAGCAGTGCGACAGGGGCCTATGGCTACACCTTC. Translating gives CASSATGAYGYTF.

The chain links TRBV28 to TRBJ1-2; 7 positions agree with TRBD1. Germline lookup yields CDR1 MDHEN and CDR2 SYDVKM. The CDR3 totals 12 residues. Trimming took 5 bases from V and 12 from J; bases not matched to a gene: 9. CDR3 sequence: CASSKGQISNTF. The CDR3 nucleotides are TGTGCCAGCAGTAAGGGACAGATTTCCAACACCTTC.

J is TRBJ1-4 and V is TRBV13; D unresolved. The CDR3 is 14 residues long. V was trimmed by 5 bases and J by 10 bases, leaving 17 bases between them. CDR1 and CDR2 (germline): PRHDT, FYEKMQ (reference sequence). The CDR3 DNA sequence: TGTGCCAGCAGCCTCGGCGGACCGGGAGGAAAACTGTTTTTT. It codes for CASSLGGPGGKLFF.

The chain carries TRBV7-9 and TRBJ2-7; D is unclear. Trimming cost V 5 bases and J 2 bases, with 13 bases left between them. The CDR3 contains 14 residues. The germline gives CDR1 SEHNR, CDR2 FQNEAQ (reference sequence). The CDR3 loop is CASSPPGSAYEQYF. For the CDR3, the DNA is TGTGCCAGCAGCCCACCCGGCAGCGCCTACGAGCAGTACTTC. The full variable domain, completed using reference TRBV7-9 and TRBJ2-7, is DTGVSQNPRHKITKRGQNVTFRCDPISEHNRLYWYRQTLGQGPEFLTYFQNEAQLEKSRLLSDRFSAERPKGSFSTLEIQRTEQGDSAMYLCASSPPGSAYEQYFGPGTRLTVT.

This clone occurred once. This chain connects TRBV7-3 to TRBJ2-5, with D possibly being TRBD2 (7 bases). Trimming cost V 5 bases and J 4 bases, with 17 bases left between them. The V gene's germline CDR1 is SGHTA and CDR2 FQGTGA. This CDR3 has 15 amino acids. The CDR3 sequence is CASSPRGGAIETQYF. In nucleotides, the CDR3 is TGTGCCAGCAGCCCAAGGGGGGGTGCTATAGAGACCCAGTACTTC.

The rearrangement uses TRBV18 and TRBJ2-5, with TRBD2 matching 7 bases. The CDR3 runs to 13 residues. Germline V gene sequence: CDR1 KGHSH, CDR2 LQKENI. V lost 3 bases, J lost 5 bases, and 3 bases stayed unmatched. CDR3: CASSPGGGETQYF. Here the CDR3 DNA reads TGTGCCAGCTCACCCGGCGGGGGTGAGACCCAGTACTTC.

This chain connects TRBV19 to TRBJ1-5; TRBD1 matches 12 bases. With V trimmed by 3 bases and J by 5 bases, 8 bases remained unmatched. Per the germline V gene, CDR1 is LNHDA and CDR2 is SQIVND (reference sequence). The CDR3 runs 17 residues. The CDR3 region is CASSILPGQGAHQPQHF. The CDR3 DNA is TGTGCCAGTAGTATTCTCCCGGGACAGGGGGCGCATCAGCCCCAGCATTTT.

The V and J genes are TRBV4-1 and TRBJ2-1; 8 nucleotides line up with TRBD1. J gave up 7 bases and V 1 base, and 6 bases lay outside the gene matches. This CDR3 spans 15 amino acids. The germline V gene encodes CDR1 MGHRA and CDR2 YSYEKL. CDR3 sequence (DNA): TGCGCCAGCAGCCAAGGGAGCAACAGGGGGAATGAGCAGTTCTTC. The encoded protein is CASSQGSNRGNEQFF.

The chain joins TRBV30 to TRBJ1-2, with 8 positions matching TRBD1. V lost 5 bases to trimming and J lost 1 base; unmatched junction nucleotides: 15. Germline CDR1 GTSNPN, CDR2 SVGIG (reference sequence). This CDR3 is built from 17 residues. The CDR3 DNA reads as TGTGCCTGGGGGACAGGCGTAAATTGGGACTTTAACTATGGCTACACCTTC. Protein: CAWGTGVNWDFNYGYTF.

The J gene is TRBJ2-1, the V gene TRBV5-1; TRBD1 agrees at 10 bases. Trimming cost V 4 bases and J 3 bases; bases outside gene matches: 4. The CDR3 totals 15 residues. Per the germline V gene, CDR1 is SGHRS and CDR2 is YFSETQ. The CDR3 coding sequence is TGCGCCAGCAGCCGGGACAGGGGTGGCTACAATGAGCAGTTCTTC. This translates into CASSRDRGGYNEQFF.

The gene calls are TRBV7-7 and TRBJ2-2; no clear D. The V gene lost 6 bases and the J gene lost 1 base, with 6 bases spanning the gap. The CDR3 contains 13 residues. The V gene's germline CDR1 is SSHAT and CDR2 FNYEAQ (reference sequence). CDR3: CASRNRNTGELFF. Written as DNA, the CDR3 is TGTGCCAGCAGAAATAGGAACACCGGGGAGCTGTTTTTT.

This clone appeared many times. The CDR3 loop reads CATSLRTSGRPYNEQFF. The CDR3 coding sequence is TGTGCCACCAGCCTGAGGACTAGCGGGAGGCCCTACAATGAGCAGTTCTTC. The chain links TRBV15 to TRBJ2-1, with 14 bases aligning to TRBD2. CDR3 size: 17 residues. Unmatched junction bases numbered 5, after V lost 5 bases and J lost 2 bases. Germline V gives CDR1 LNHNV, CDR2 YYDKDF (reference sequence).

The chain links TRBV7-9 to TRBJ2-3, with D tentatively TRBD2 (7 bases). Trimming took 5 bases from V and 4 from J, leaving 19 bases between them. Germline V gene data show CDR1 as SEHNR and CDR2 as FQNEAQ (reference sequence). The CDR3 length is 16 residues. In DNA form, the CDR3 reads TGTGCCAGCAGCGGGGCGGGGGCCCTTCAGGCAGATACGCAGTATTTT. It is translated as CASSGAGALQADTQYF.

This clone appeared once. V usage is TRBV5-1 and J usage is TRBJ2-7, with 7 nucleotides matching TRBD2. Trimming cost V 4 bases and J 7 bases; bases outside gene matches: 8. Germline V gene data show CDR1 as SGHRS and CDR2 as YFSETQ. CDR3 length equals 13 residues. The CDR3: CASSSGDRREQYF. The CDR3 DNA reads TGCGCCAGCAGCAGCGGGGACCGGAGGGAGCAGTACTTC.

This clone was seen only once. The chain has TRBV30 and TRBJ2-2; D might be TRBD2 (6 bases). The V end was cut by 3 bases, the J end by 5 bases, with 16 bases between. The CDR3 covers 15 residues. Germline V gene data show CDR1 as GTSNPN and CDR2 as SVGIG (reference sequence). CDR3 nucleotides: TGTGCCTGGAGAGGGGCCGGGACTTTAACCGGGGAGCTGTTTTTT. Translating gives CAWRGAGTLTGELFF.

This sequence joins TRBV9 and TRBJ2-5, with 8 bases that match TRBD1. Per germline, CDR1 SGDLS and CDR2 YYNGEE. The CDR3 spans 14 residues. The ends lost 4 bases at V and 6 bases at J; junction bases unmatched: 8. The CDR3 reads CASSLTGAGKTQYF. The CDR3 DNA is TGTGCCAGCAGCTTGACAGGGGCCGGGAAGACCCAGTACTTC.

This clone was recorded only once. V and J are TRBV30 and TRBJ2-3; TRBD1 agrees at 7 bases. The germline gives CDR1 GTSNPN, CDR2 SVGIG (reference sequence). V shed 0 bases, J shed 5 bases, and the junction held 2 bases outside the gene matches. There are 13 residues in the CDR3. The CDR3 sequence: CAWSVSGGDTQYF. Here the CDR3 DNA reads TGTGCCTGGAGTGTCTCAGGGGGAGATACGCAGTATTTT.

V and J are TRBV7-6 and TRBJ2-1; tentative D call: TRBD1 (6 bases). CDR1 is SGHVS and CDR2 is FNYEAQ in the germline V gene. The V end lost 5 bases, the J end lost 6 bases, and 17 bases lay between the germline ends. The CDR3 contains 15 residues. This CDR3 reads CASSLPVGATNEQFF. CDR3 sequence (DNA): TGTGCCAGCAGCCTCCCGGTGGGGGCGACCAATGAGCAGTTCTTC.

This clone came up once. The rearrangement uses TRBV5-6 and TRBJ2-5; 7 bases match TRBD1. Germline-derived CDR1 and CDR2 are SGHDT and YYEEEE. The CDR3 contains 13 residues. Unmatched junction bases numbered 14, after V lost 4 bases and J lost 14 bases. The CDR3 sequence: CASSRPAGRGSYF. The CDR3 coding sequence is TGTGCCAGCAGCCGGCCGGCGGGCAGGGGGTCCTACTTC.